Presented here are 20 T cell receptor beta chains from one specimen sequenced in a study of control samples from healthy donors and cancer patients (dated by TCRdb to 2018 to 2021). Library generation was performed with the immunoSEQ multiplex PCR assay. This is the immuneACCESS table as TCRdb keeps it, with only in-frame sequences that have V and J called. A part of the clones is gone; compared with another copy, unresolved V genes explain less than half, and the rest is unexplained. For this sample the table gives around 94,000 clones, of which 90% were detected only once. The ten top clones hold 3% to 4.5% of the sample. Source material: blood. The origin of the receptors is a woman under 30 in good health.

V is TRBV7-9 and J is TRBJ1-4, with D possibly being TRBD1 (6 bases). Germline V gene data show CDR1 as SEHNR and CDR2 as FQNEAQ (reference sequence). V was pared by 5 bases and J by 7 bases, with 17 bases between. The CDR3 is made up of 15 amino acids. Here the CDR3 reads CASSIGQIEFEKLFF. The CDR3 DNA is TGTGCCAGCAGCATCGGACAGATCGAATTTGAAAAACTGTTTTTT.

The chain is built from TRBV12-3 or TRBV12-4 and TRBJ2-1; TRBD1 might be the D (5 bases). Between the trimmed V and J ends, which lost 2 bases and 8 bases, there was a span of 7 bases. The CDR3 has 12 amino acids. DNA of the CDR3: TGTGCCAGCAGTTTACAGGGTCATGAGCAGTTCTTC. It specifies CASSLQGHEQFF.

The J gene is TRBJ1-1, the V gene TRBV18; 8 bases match TRBD1. CDR3 length equals 16 residues. V lost 2 bases, J lost 1 base, and 6 bases stayed unmatched. CDR1 and CDR2 (germline): KGHSH, LQKENI. This CDR3 reads CASSPTRTGRNTEAFF. The CDR3 DNA reads as TGTGCCAGCTCACCAACCCGGACAGGGAGGAACACTGAAGCTTTCTTT.

V usage is TRBV6-1 and J usage is TRBJ2-3, with no clear D. Germline loops: CDR1 MNHNS, CDR2 SASEGT. CDR3 length: 14 residues. V was clipped by 2 bases and J by 4 bases, with 10 bases between them. The CDR3, as DNA: TGTGCCAGCAGTGAAACAGTCACCCCAGATACGCAGTATTTT. Residues: CASSETVTPDTQYF.

The chain links TRBV5-1 to TRBJ2-5; TRBD2 aligns across 11 bases. Germline loops: CDR1 SGHRS, CDR2 YFSETQ. The V segment lost 0 bases and the J segment 10 bases; nucleotides outside the gene matches: 8. The CDR3 contains 15 residues. The CDR3 bases are TGCGCCAGCAGCTTGGTACTAGCGGGGGCAAGGGACCAGTACTTC. Protein: CASSLVLAGARDQYF.

The genes are TRBV23-1 and TRBJ2-1, with D possibly TRBD1 on 6 matching bases. TRBV23-1 is noted as an ORF with a role that remains uncertain. Deletions cut 3 bases from V and 0 bases from J, with 21 bases between. This CDR3 spans 19 amino acids. The CDR3 loop reads CASSHQRGTPSPSYNEQFF. CDR3 sequence (DNA): TGCGCCAGCAGTCACCAACGTGGGACACCGAGTCCCTCCTACAATGAGCAGTTCTTC.

V is TRBV10-3 and J is TRBJ2-3; D is perhaps TRBD2 (7 bases). CDR1 is ENHRY and CDR2 is SYGVKD in the germline V gene. The V end lost 5 bases, the J end lost 0 bases, and 12 bases lay between the germline ends. The CDR3 is made up of 15 amino acids. The CDR3 loop is CAISSAGASTDTQYF. CDR3 bases: TGTGCCATCAGTTCGGCGGGGGCGAGCACAGATACGCAGTATTTT.

The gene calls are TRBV29-1 and TRBJ1-1; 9 bases map to TRBD1. Germline lookup yields CDR1 SQVTM and CDR2 ANQGSEA. The CDR3 is made up of 13 amino acids. Trimming removed 7 bases from V and 3 bases from J; junction bases left unmatched: 6. CDR3 sequence reads: CSAGTGRDTEAFF. DNA for the CDR3: TGCAGCGCCGGGACAGGGAGGGACACTGAAGCTTTCTTT.

V gene TRBV5-1 combines with J gene TRBJ1-1; no reliable D call. The germline V and J ends were trimmed by 1 base and 5 bases, with 9 bases remaining between them. CDR3 length: 13 amino acids. Germline CDR1 SGHRS, CDR2 YFSETQ. The CDR3 nucleotides read TGCGCCAGCAGCTTGATGGCAGAAACTGAAGCTTTCTTT. It yields the protein CASSLMAETEAFF.

The gene calls are TRBV7-9 and TRBJ2-7; 8 bases map to TRBD2. Germline CDR1 SEHNR, CDR2 FQNEAQ (reference sequence). The J segment lost 0 bases and the V segment lost 2 bases, leaving 9 bases of the junction unmatched. The CDR3 is 17 amino acids. CDR3 sequence: CASSLTAGGHSSYEQYF. The DNA for the CDR3 is TGTGCCAGCAGCTTAACCGCGGGGGGCCATAGCTCCTACGAGCAGTACTTC. Together with reference TRBV7-9 and TRBJ2-7, the CDR3 gives the full variable domain: DTGVSQNPRHKITKRGQNVTFRCDPISEHNRLYWYRQTLGQGPEFLTYFQNEAQLEKSRLLSDRFSAERPKGSFSTLEIQRTEQGDSAMYLCASSLTAGGHSSYEQYFGPGTRLTVT.

This sequence joins TRBV10-3 and TRBJ1-3, with 7 nucleotides matching TRBD1. The CDR3 totals 17 residues. J was trimmed by 1 base and V by 3 bases; bases with no gene match: 9. Germline-derived CDR1 and CDR2 are ENHRY and SYGVKD. CDR3 sequence: CAISDGWDSISGNTIYF. The CDR3 nucleotides read TGTGCCATCAGTGATGGGTGGGACAGCATATCTGGAAACACCATATATTTT.

DNA of the CDR3: TGTGCCAGCAGTGAAGTGTTCCAGGGGCCGTCCTATGGCTACACCTTC. Amino acid sequence: CASSEVFQGPSYGYTF. The chain employs TRBV6-1 and TRBJ1-2; possible D gene TRBD1, 6 bases. Trimming took off 1 base at V and 4 bases at J, with 16 bases between the two ends. The CDR3 extends over 16 amino acids. Looked up from germline, CDR1 is MNHNS and CDR2 is SASEGT.

The chain employs TRBV7-9 and TRBJ2-7, with 8 bases matching TRBD1. There are 15 residues in the CDR3. Germline V gene data show CDR1 as SEHNR and CDR2 as FQNEAQ (reference sequence). Trimming cost V 1 base and J 2 bases; bases outside gene matches: 4. The CDR3, as DNA: TGTGCCAGCAGCTTAGGACAGGGGCTACCCTACGAGCAGTACTTC. Translated, it gives CASSLGQGLPYEQYF.

The chain has TRBV12-3 or TRBV12-4 and TRBJ2-1; D unresolved. The CDR3 consists of 13 residues. Trimming cost V 2 bases and J 7 bases, with 9 bases left between them. The CDR3 is CASSLLVGNEQFF. The CDR3 nucleotides are TGTGCCAGCAGTTTATTGGTGGGGAATGAGCAGTTCTTC.

This clone was detected once. The gene calls are TRBV9 and TRBJ2-5, with D possibly TRBD1 on 6 matching bases. The V gene lost 3 bases and the J gene lost 2 bases, with 11 bases spanning the gap. Germline CDR1 and CDR2: SGDLS and YYNGEE. The CDR3 spans 14 residues. The CDR3 is CASSGQASQETQYF. The CDR3 DNA reads as TGTGCCAGCAGCGGACAGGCCTCACAAGAGACCCAGTACTTC. The full variable domain, its missing parts supplied by reference TRBV9 and TRBJ2-5, is DSGVTQTPKHLITATGQRVTLRCSPRSGDLSVYWYQQSLDQGLQFLIQYYNGEERAKGNILERFSAQQFPDLHSELNLSSLELGDSALYFCASSGQASQETQYFGPGTRLLVL.

The chain is built from TRBV2 and TRBJ1-2, with no clear D. The ends were cut back, 5 bases at V and 5 bases at J, with 15 bases in the middle. From germline, CDR1 is SNHLY and CDR2 FYNNEI. The CDR3 covers 14 residues. The CDR3 DNA sequence: TGTGCCAGCAGTTTCACCACACTTCTATATGGCTACACCTTC. It encodes CASSFTTLLYGYTF.

The table lists this clone with a few counts. The chain links TRBV13 to TRBJ1-5; D unclear. Deletions cut 3 bases from V and 4 bases from J, with 7 bases between. The V gene's germline CDR1 is PRHDT and CDR2 FYEKMQ (reference sequence). The CDR3 extends over 13 amino acids. This CDR3 is CASSFEGNQPQHF. The CDR3 DNA follows: TGTGCCAGCAGCTTCGAAGGGAATCAGCCCCAGCATTTT.

The chain employs TRBV19 and TRBJ2-5; 7 bases agree with TRBD1. Germline lookup yields CDR1 LNHDA and CDR2 SQIVND (reference sequence). Trimming took 6 bases from V and 4 from J; bases not matched to a gene: 14. CDR3 length equals 16 residues. The DNA for the CDR3 is TGTGCCAGTAGCCCGGATCGACAGGGTGGTATAGAGACCCAGTACTTC. It encodes CASSPDRQGGIETQYF.

The gene calls are TRBV5-6 and TRBJ1-2; D not resolved. Germline CDR1 is SGHDT and CDR2 is YYEEEE. This CDR3 contains 13 residues. The germline V and J ends were trimmed by 4 bases and 3 bases, with 10 bases remaining between them. As DNA, the CDR3 is TGTGCCAGCAGCAACGGACCTTACTATGGCTACACCTTC. This translates into CASSNGPYYGYTF.

V is TRBV6-1 and J is TRBJ1-6, with 7 bases fitting TRBD1. The ends lost 3 bases at V and 4 bases at J; junction bases unmatched: 12. The germline V gene has CDR1 MNHNS and CDR2 SASEGT. CDR3 length: 18 amino acids. The DNA for the CDR3 is TGTGCCAGCAGTGATTGGAGGACAGGCCAACTTTATAATTCACCCCTCCACTTT. It codes for CASSDWRTGQLYNSPLHF.